Listed below are T cell receptor beta chains from one sample, sequenced in a study of cytotoxic CD8 clonotypes in ibrutinib-treated CLL. TCRdb's copy holds only in-frame clones and misses some; the assay was immunoSEQ multiplex PCR. The sample yields about 44,000 clones, roughly two thirds seen once. Sample: PBMCs, taken after 12 months of ibrutinib treatment. These receptors originate from a human donor with chronic lymphocytic leukemia. The CDR3 runs from the conserved cysteine through the conserved F or W. A D gene is named only where the DNA matches it firmly. Rows may omit the clone size; those that give it use once, few, many or a size class.

D gene | clone size | J gene | V gene | CDR3 DNA | CDR3 protein
TRBD1 | few | TRBJ1-5 | TRBV18 | TGTGCCAGCTCACGGGACAGGGACCAGGCGTTTCTTCAGCCCCAGCATTTT | CASSRDRDQAFLQPQHF
. | . | TRBJ1-1 | TRBV5-4 | TGTGCCAGCAGCTTTGGGAAGAACACTGAAGCTTTCTTT | CASSFGKNTEAFF
TRBD1 | once | TRBJ2-2 | TRBV10-3 | TGTGCCATCAGTGAGTCATCAGGGGGCGGAAACACCGGGGAGCTGTTTTTT | CAISESSGGGNTGELFF
. | . | TRBJ1-4 | TRBV5-1 | TGCGCCAGCAGTACCCAGGTATTTGAAAAACTGTTTTTT | CASSTQVFEKLFF
TRBD1 | . | TRBJ1-6 | TRBV5-6 | TGTGCCAGCAGCCCGACAGGGACAGGGGTTTCACCCCTCCACTTT | CASSPTGTGVSPLHF
. | few | TRBJ1-1 | TRBV19 | TGTGCCAGTAGCTTTCCGCGAGGCACTGAAGCTTTCTTT | CASSFPRGTEAFF
. | . | TRBJ1-1 | TRBV15 | TGTGCCACCAGCAGAGGGGGTTGGGGAGGGACGTTGAAAGCTTTCTTT | CATSRGGWGGTLKAFF
. | . | TRBJ1-2 | TRBV14 | TGTGCCAGCAGCCAAGATTTGATTAGAGGGGAGGAGCTCTATGGCTACACCTTC | CASSQDLIRGEELYGYTF
. | few | TRBJ1-5 | TRBV7-9 | TGTGCCAGCAGCCCGGGGATAACTAATCAGCCCCAGCATTTT | CASSPGITNQPQHF
TRBD1 | . | TRBJ1-2 | TRBV28 | TGTGCCAGCAGTTTACTAGCGACAGGGGGCAACTATGGCTACACCTTC | CASSLLATGGNYGYTF
. | . | TRBJ1-1 | TRBV27 | TGTGCCAGCAGCTCGCAGGTTGAAACTTTCTTT | CASSSQVETFF
TRBD1 | . | TRBJ1-1 | TRBV7-9 | TGTGCCAGCAGCCAAAGGACAGGGGGCCTCGCTTTCTTT | CASSQRTGGLAFF
. | . | TRBJ1-6 | TRBV7-3 | TGTGCCAGCAGCTTAATTTATAATTCACCCCTCCACTTT | CASSLIYNSPLHF
. | . | TRBJ1-1 | TRBV19 | TGTGCCAGTACCAAGGGGCCGGGAATAGGTGAAGCTTTCTTT | CASTKGPGIGEAFF
TRBD1 | . | TRBJ2-2 | TRBV7-3 | TGTGCCAGCAGCTTAACAGGGACAGGGGCCGGGGAGCTGTTTTTT | CASSLTGTGAGELFF
TRBD1 | . | TRBJ1-4 | TRBV5-4 | TGTGCCAGCAGCTTGTCGGGACAGGGGGGTGAAAAACTGTTTTTT | CASSLSGQGGEKLFF
TRBD1 | once | TRBJ2-1 | TRBV18 | TGTGCCAGCTCTCCGACAGGGGCCGGGGAGCAGTTCTTC | CASSPTGAGEQFF
TRBD2 | . | TRBJ2-5 | TRBV6-6 | TGTGCCAGCAGTCCCGGGGGAGGGCTGGCCCAGTACTTC | CASSPGGGLAQYF
TRBD1 | . | TRBJ2-3 | TRBV30 | TGTGCCTGGAGTGGGACAGGGGGATGGGGGACAGATACGCAGTATTTT | CAWSGTGGWGTDTQYF
TRBD2 | few | TRBJ2-7 | TRBV4-2 | TGTGCCAGCAGCCAGCAGAGGGAGGGAGAGTCGTACTTC | CASSQQREGESYF
. | few | TRBJ1-4 | TRBV7-9 | TGTGCCAGCAGCTTAGCGTCCACTAATGAAAAACTGTTTTTT | CASSLASTNEKLFF
TRBD1 | . | TRBJ1-2 | TRBV5-6 | TGTGCCAGCAGCTTGGGGGACAGGGGGGCCTATGGCTACACCTTC | CASSLGDRGAYGYTF
. | few | TRBJ1-4 | TRBV25-1 | TGTGCCAGCAGCCACCCCGAATCCGAGAGTGAAAAACTGTTTTTT | CASSHPESESEKLFF
TRBD1 | . | TRBJ1-6 | TRBV7-9 | TGTGCCAGCCAACAGGGGACCGTCAATTCACCCCTCCACTTT | CASQQGTVNSPLHF
. | once | TRBJ1-2 | TRBV23-1 | TGCGCCAGCAGTCAATCGGGAGGGCACTATGGCTACACCTTC | CASSQSGGHYGYTF
TRBD1 | . | TRBJ2-3 | TRBV10-3 | TGTGCCAGTGGGTCCGCGGACAGGGCTCATTTAGATACGCAGTATTTT | CASGSADRAHLDTQYF
TRBD1 | . | TRBJ2-7 | TRBV9 | TGTGCCAGCAGCGTACGCGACAGGGGGCCCTTAGGGCAGTACTTC | CASSVRDRGPLGQYF
. | . | TRBJ1-2 | TRBV6-5 | TGTGCCAGCAGCCACACTATACAGACAGGCTATGGCTACACCTTC | CASSHTIQTGYGYTF
. | . | TRBJ1-5 | TRBV2 | TGTGCCAGCACTCCCCCTGGGCAGAGAAATCAGCCCCAGCATTTT | CASTPPGQRNQPQHF
TRBD1 | . | TRBJ1-4 | TRBV9 | TGTGCCAGCAGCATGGGACAGATTAATGAAAAACTGTTTTTT | CASSMGQINEKLFF
TRBD1 | few | TRBJ2-5 | TRBV19 | TGTGCCAGTAGTATAGGGCAGGGGGCCGAGACCCAGTACTTC | CASSIGQGAETQYF
. | . | TRBJ2-2 | TRBV18 | TGTGCCAGCTCACTAAGGGGGGCCCGAGAGGAGCTGTTTTTT | CASSLRGAREELFF
. | . | TRBJ1-3 | TRBV2 | TGTGCCAGCAGTGATTGGGGCTCTGGAAACACCATATATTTT | CASSDWGSGNTIYF
. | . | TRBJ1-1 | TRBV18 | TGTGCCAGCTCACCAAGTAGAGACTTTGGTGGGACTGAAGCTTTCTTT | CASSPSRDFGGTEAFF
. | . | TRBJ1-5 | TRBV7-2 | TGTGCCAGCAGCTTTAAAGAGGATCAGCCCCAGCATTTT | CASSFKEDQPQHF
. | . | TRBJ2-7 | TRBV5-4 | TGTGCCAGCAGCTTGGTCCCCAAGGTGCCCTCCTACGAGCAGTACTTC | CASSLVPKVPSYEQYF
. | few | TRBJ1-1 | TRBV11-2 | TGTGCCAGCAGCTTAGATGGTTGGGGTGCGAATAAAGCTTTCTTT | CASSLDGWGANKAFF
. | few | TRBJ1-2 | TRBV30 | TGTGCCTGGAGTGGGGGCCTGACGCGTGACTATGGCTACACCTTC | CAWSGGLTRDYGYTF
TRBD1 | . | TRBJ2-7 | TRBV2 | TGTGCCAGCAGTGAAGCCGAGACAGGGGGCTACGAGCAGTACTTC | CASSEAETGGYEQYF
. | . | TRBJ1-6 | TRBV28 | TGTGCCAGCAGTTTAGTCTTGGGCAGCCCTATATCACCCCTCCACTTT | CASSLVLGSPISPLHF
. | once | TRBJ2-4 | TRBV19 | TGTGCCAGTAGTCCGGTTTTAATGGAAAACATTCAGTACTTC | CASSPVLMENIQYF
. | . | TRBJ2-2 | TRBV5-1 | TGCGCCAGCAGCTTGTATGTTGGGGCCGTCGACACCGGGGAGCTGTTTTTT | CASSLYVGAVDTGELFF